The rows below give T cell receptor beta chains drawn from one sample of a study of blood T cell repertoires in COVID-19. The protocol was immunoSEQ multiplex PCR, while the TCRdb copy is restricted to in-frame clones and leaves out a portion. This sample carries 110,000 or so clones, more than 75% of them seen once, and the ten largest clones take 3% to 5%. The sample consisted of peripheral blood. The receptors were sampled from a man aged 60 to 69 with acute or convalescent COVID-19. Each CDR3 is given with its conserved first and last residue. A D gene is named only where the DNA matches it firmly.

j_call | v_call | d_call | cdr3_nt | cdr3_aa
TRBJ2-3 | TRBV6-5 | - | TGTGCCAGCAGTTTTCAGGGGAGGGGCACAGATACGCAGTATTTT | CASSFQGRGTDTQYF
TRBJ2-7 | TRBV3-1/TRBV3-2 | TRBD2 | TGTGCCAGCAGCCAAGGACGGACTAGGGGCTACGAGCAGTACTTC | CASSQGRTRGYEQYF
TRBJ2-1 | TRBV27 | - | TGTGCCAGCAGTTCCGGATCAACAGGCAATGAGCAGTTCTTC | CASSSGSTGNEQFF
TRBJ1-2 | TRBV24-1 | TRBD1 | TGTGCCACCAGTGGTCCGGGACAGGGGGCGGCCGGCTACACCTTC | CATSGPGQGAAGYTF
TRBJ2-1 | TRBV6-1 | TRBD1 | TGTGCCAGCAGTGAGGGACAGGGAGAATACAATGAGCAGTTCTTC | CASSEGQGEYNEQFF
TRBJ2-4 | TRBV7-2 | TRBD2 | TGTGCCAGCAGCCAGCGGGAGGGGATTTGGGGCATTCAGTACTTC | CASSQREGIWGIQYF
TRBJ1-5 | TRBV6-5 | - | TGTGCCAGCAGTACCGACAGTAGCAATCAGCCCCAGCATTTT | CASSTDSSNQPQHF
TRBJ2-1 | TRBV10-3 | TRBD2 | TGTGCCATCAGCGACCTAGCGGGAGCTGAGCAGTTCTTC | CAISDLAGAEQFF
TRBJ2-7 | TRBV6-2/TRBV6-3 | TRBD2 | TGTGCCAGCAGTTACTCGCTCATGGCGGGAGGGGGCTACGAGCAGTACTTC | CASSYSLMAGGGYEQYF
TRBJ2-7 | TRBV29-1 | TRBD2 | TGCAGCGTTGAAGATGGACTAGCGCCTACCTACGAGCAGTACTTC | CSVEDGLAPTYEQYF
TRBJ2-5 | TRBV28 | TRBD2 | TGTGCCAGCAGTCTAGCGGGAGGTGGGGAGACCCAGTACTTC | CASSLAGGGETQYF
TRBJ2-7 | TRBV7-2 | TRBD2 | TGTGCCAGCAGACCGCCCAGCGGGACCTACGAGCAGTACTTC | CASRPPSGTYEQYF
TRBJ2-1 | TRBV9 | - | TGTGCCAGCAGCGTAGCGGGAGAGATCTACAATGAGCAGTTCTTC | CASSVAGEIYNEQFF
TRBJ2-5 | TRBV6-2/TRBV6-3 | TRBD1 | TGTGCCAGCAGTTACTCCCTCACAGGGGAAAGAGAGACCCAGTACTTC | CASSYSLTGERETQYF